The rows below give T cell receptor beta chains drawn from one sample of a study of shared clonotypes between healthy human individuals. Using immunoSEQ multiplex PCR, the repertoire was profiled, and TCRdb retains in-frame clones only, with some absent. The sample consists of about 2.4 million clones, around nine tenths of them appearing once. Sequencing input: naive CD4+ T cells sorted from blood. These receptors all stem from a man younger than 35 in good health. Both conserved end residues are part of each CDR3. The D gene is left open where the match is weak. Not every row has a clone size; where given, it reads once, few, many or a size class.

V	D	J	size	CDR3	DNA
TRBV4-1	TRBD2	TRBJ2-1	.	CASSSQDKVAGNNEQFF	TGCGCCAGCAGCTCACAAGACAAAGTAGCGGGGAACAATGAGCAGTTCTTC
TRBV19	.	TRBJ1-4	.	CASSSPLAGLGEKLFF	TGTGCCAGTAGTTCGCCCCTAGCAGGACTTGGTGAAAAACTGTTTTTT
TRBV19	.	TRBJ2-3	.	CASSVPRSTDTQYF	TGTGCCAGTAGTGTACCGAGGTCCACAGATACGCAGTATTTT
TRBV6-5	.	TRBJ2-7	.	CASRGGRLAYEQYF	TGTGCCAGCAGAGGGGGGAGACTAGCCTACGAGCAGTACTTC
TRBV2	TRBD1	TRBJ1-6	once	CASSEEGQGKVWNSPLHF	TGTGCCAGCAGTGAAGAGGGACAGGGGAAGGTGTGGAATTCACCCCTCCACTTT
TRBV2	.	TRBJ1-1	.	CASSAGGRGTEAFF	TGTGCCAGCAGTGCTGGGGGGCGGGGAACTGAAGCTTTCTTT
TRBV6-5	.	TRBJ1-1	.	CASLRSNTEAFF	TGTGCCAGCCTCAGGTCGAACACTGAAGCTTTCTTT
TRBV4-1	TRBD2	TRBJ2-6	.	CASSQDAGLAGGSGSGANVLTF	TGCGCCAGCAGCCAAGACGCGGGACTAGCGGGAGGGTCGGGATCTGGGGCCAACGTCCTGACTTTC
TRBV5-5	TRBD1	TRBJ1-6	.	CASSFTGTDLNSPLHF	TGTGCCAGCAGCTTTACCGGGACAGACCTAAATTCACCCCTCCACTTT
TRBV7-9	.	TRBJ1-2	.	CASSPKGRPWGYGYTF	TGTGCCAGCAGTCCTAAAGGCAGGCCTTGGGGCTATGGCTACACCTTC
TRBV5-1	TRBD1	TRBJ1-4	.	CASSSGQVVGEKLFF	TGCGCCAGCAGCTCGGGACAGGTCGTAGGTGAAAAACTGTTTTTT
TRBV6-4	.	TRBJ1-2	few	CASFRAYYGYTF	TGTGCCAGTTTCAGGGCCTACTATGGCTACACCTTC
TRBV4-1	.	TRBJ1-2	.	CASSQVWGASNYGYTF	TGCGCCAGCAGCCAAGTTTGGGGGGCCTCTAACTATGGCTACACCTTC
TRBV5-1	.	TRBJ2-6	.	CASSSGRATANVLTF	TGCGCCAGCAGCTCGGGACGCGCAACCGCCAACGTCCTGACTTTC
TRBV6-5	TRBD2	TRBJ2-3	.	CASSRAGGIDTQYF	TGTGCCAGCAGTCGGGCGGGGGGAATAGATACGCAGTATTTT
TRBV7-2	.	TRBJ1-3	.	CASSYEAGRRNTIYF	TGTGCCAGCAGCTACGAGGCGGGACGAAGAAACACCATATATTTT
TRBV18	.	TRBJ2-5	.	CASSPQDRTQYF	TGTGCCAGCTCACCACAGGACCGGACCCAGTACTTC
TRBV11-2	.	TRBJ2-4	few	CASSLGGSIQYF	TGTGCCAGCAGCTTAGGTGGGAGCATTCAGTACTTC
TRBV18	TRBD1	TRBJ1-6	once	CATSVDRDNSPLHF	TGTGCCACTTCAGTGGACAGGGACAATTCACCCCTCCACTTT
TRBV5-1	.	TRBJ1-1	once	CASSLGQQNTEAFF	TGCGCCAGCAGCTTGGGACAACAGAACACTGAAGCTTTCTTT
TRBV10-3	.	TRBJ1-1	few	CAIRLQGMISTEAFF	TGTGCCATCAGGCTACAGGGAATGATTAGCACTGAAGCTTTCTTT
TRBV9	TRBD2	TRBJ2-7	.	CASSVGLAGVGGEQYF	TGTGCCAGCAGCGTGGGTCTAGCGGGAGTAGGGGGCGAGCAGTACTTC
TRBV7-3	.	TRBJ2-5	.	CASSLTAGSETQYF	TGTGCCAGCAGCTTAACGGCGGGGTCGGAGACCCAGTACTTC
TRBV4-1	.	TRBJ1-4	.	CASSQERRLFF	TGCGCCAGCAGCCAAGAGAGGAGGCTGTTTTTT
TRBV28	.	TRBJ2-3	.	CASSFGSPDTQYF	TGTGCCAGCAGTTTTGGATCCCCAGATACGCAGTATTTT
TRBV27	TRBD1	TRBJ2-7	.	CASSLQGMGPYEQYF	TGTGCCAGCAGTCTACAGGGGATGGGGCCCTACGAGCAGTACTTC
TRBV5-1	.	TRBJ1-1	.	CASSLGPSNTEAFF	TGCGCCAGCAGCTTGGGACCCTCGAACACTGAAGCTTTCTTT